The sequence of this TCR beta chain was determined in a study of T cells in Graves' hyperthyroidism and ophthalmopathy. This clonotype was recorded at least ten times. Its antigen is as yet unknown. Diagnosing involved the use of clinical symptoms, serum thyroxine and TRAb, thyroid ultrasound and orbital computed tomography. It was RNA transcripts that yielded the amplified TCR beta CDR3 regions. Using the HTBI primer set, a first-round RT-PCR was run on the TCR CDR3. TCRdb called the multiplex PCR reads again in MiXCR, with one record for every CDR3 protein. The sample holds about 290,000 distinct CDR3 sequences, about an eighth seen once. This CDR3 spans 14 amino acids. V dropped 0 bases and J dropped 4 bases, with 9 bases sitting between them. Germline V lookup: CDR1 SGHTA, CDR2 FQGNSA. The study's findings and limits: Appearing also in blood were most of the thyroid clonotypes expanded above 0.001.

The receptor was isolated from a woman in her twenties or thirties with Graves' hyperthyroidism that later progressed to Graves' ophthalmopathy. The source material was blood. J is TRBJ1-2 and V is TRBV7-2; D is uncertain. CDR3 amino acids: CASSLAVWTYGYTF. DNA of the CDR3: TGTGCCAGCAGCTTAGCGGTGTGGACCTATGGCTACACCTTC.